This paragraph covers one T cell receptor beta chain sequence. MiXCR, run by TCRdb on the 5' RACE reads, gives a single entry per CDR3 protein. The sample shows some 180,000 distinct CDR3 sequences, under 15% of them seen only once. Germline values: CDR1 DFQATT, CDR2 SNEGSKA (reference sequence). The CDR3 contains 15 residues. The sample belongs to a study of T-cell memory formation after mild COVID-19. The sequence was obtained from a man aged 18-30 years who had mild COVID-19 (a few samples of this study predate the infection). Cell type and time point are not known. V is TRBV20-1 and J is TRBJ2-1; 9 positions match TRBD1. Specimen: PBMCs or a T cell subset sorted from them (not recorded which). CDR3 sequence: CRGTGIENSYNEQFF. The CDR3 nucleotides read TGCAGGGGGACAGGGATCGAAAACTCCTACAATGAGCAGTTCTTC.